This entry features one T cell receptor beta chain sequence. Its antigen is not identified. The data belong to a study of CD8 T cells in Susac syndrome. Looking at the study overall: Clinical remission applied to roughly 8 sequenced Susac syndrome patients, and six had active disease. General study points: Susac-specific public clones numbered around 16 in total CD8+ repertoires (and a few in CD8+ TEMRA repertoires).

With random hexamers, about 0.45 to 1 ug RNA was reverse transcribed. One entry per CDR3 protein results from TCRdb running MiXCR on the immunoSEQ multiplex PCR reads. This table holds about 120,000 distinct CDR3 sequences, about 94% found once. Germline assignment: CDR1 SQVTM and CDR2 ANQGSEA. The CDR3 has 11 amino acids. V was cut by 7 bases and J by 4 bases, with 10 bases left in between. The sequencing input was CD8+ T cells from PBMCs. The gene calls are TRBV29-1 and TRBJ1-2; weak D call: TRBD1 (5 bases). This TCR was sampled from a human donor with Susac syndrome. In nucleotides, the CDR3 is TGCAGCGGAGGGGATGCCTATGGCTACACCTTC. Translated: CSGGDAYGYTF.